The next 4 T cell receptor beta chains were all read from a single sample in a study of glioma-infiltrating T cells. Using RNA template, CDR3s of TCR alpha and beta were amplified with iRepertoire arm-PCR. TCRdb itself ran the multiplex PCR reads through MiXCR, one entry per CDR3 protein. Of fewer than 110,000 distinct CDR3 sequences listed, 25% to 30% are singletons. The sequenced sample consisted of glioma tissue, nonneoplastic brain tissue, or PBMCs (not recorded which). These receptors were obtained from a human donor with low-grade glioma or glioblastoma, undergoing nonglioma brain surgery, or in good health (not recorded which).

This clonotype was seen many times. CDR3 region: CSASAPHSNTEAFF. In nucleotides, the CDR3 is TGCAGTGCTAGTGCCCCGCACAGCAACACTGAAGCTTTCTTT. The chain has TRBV20-1 and TRBJ1-1; D unresolved. The CDR3 extends over 14 amino acids. In germline, CDR1 is DFQATT, CDR2 SNEGSKA (reference sequence). Trimming left V 3 bases short and J 2 bases short, with 13 bases between.

The chain carries TRBV29-1 and TRBJ1-2; a possible D gene is TRBD1 (5 bases). Between the trimmed V and J ends, which lost 3 bases and 3 bases, there was a span of 8 bases. CDR3 length equals 12 residues. In germline, CDR1 is SQVTM, CDR2 ANQGSEA. The CDR3 bases are TGCAGCGTTGAGGGGGGAGACTATGGCTACACCTTC. Protein sequence: CSVEGGDYGYTF. Full variable domain (outside the CDR3, taken from reference TRBV29-1 and TRBJ1-2): SAVISQKPSRDICQRGTSLTIQCQVDSQVTMMFWYRQQPGQSLTLIATANQGSEATYESGFVIDKFPISRPNLTFSTLTVSNMSPEDSSIYLCSVEGGDYGYTFGSGTRLTVV.

The CDR3 DNA is TGTGCCAGCAGTCCCGGGTTGACCAGACGTGCGAGCTCCTACGAGCAGTTCTTC. Protein: CASSPGLTRRASSYEQFF. The chain joins TRBV27 to TRBJ2-1; D uncertain. The CDR3 spans 18 residues. The V end lost 5 bases, the J end lost 10 bases, and 30 bases lay between the germline ends. In germline, CDR1 is MNHEY, CDR2 SMNVEV (reference sequence).

Concerning this clonotype: This may arise from a read error, as a much more abundant clone is one base away. The rearrangement uses TRBV7-3 and TRBJ1-1; D call uncertain. CDR3 length: 13 amino acids. Germline values: CDR1 SGHTA, CDR2 FQGTGA. The CDR3 region is CASSNLMGTEALF. The CDR3, as DNA: TGTGCCAGCAGCAACCTGATGGGCACTGAAGCTCTCTTT. The whole variable domain, filled in from reference TRBV7-3 and TRBJ1-1, reads GAGVSQTPSNKVTEKGKYVELRCDPISGHTALYWYRQSLGQGPEFLIYFQGTGAADDSGLPNDRFFAVRPEGSVSTLKIQRTERGDSAVYLCASSNLMGTEALFGQGTRLTVV.